The clone carrying this T cell receptor (beta chain) was seen at least ten times. This sample is part of a study of T cells in Graves' hyperthyroidism and ophthalmopathy. Ophthalmopathy patients showed a Clinical Activity Score of at least 3, NOSPECS grade of at least 4 and duration under 3 months. Any patient presenting with uncontrolled infection, other autoimmune disease, pregnancy or lactation was left out. Over 8 ml fresh peripheral blood yielded the PBMCs. Authors of the study amplified TCR beta CDR3 regions from RNA transcripts. A set of HTBI primers served as the primers for a first-round RT-PCR of the TCR CDR3. TCRdb passed the multiplex PCR reads through MiXCR, listing each CDR3 protein once. The table includes about 400,000 distinct CDR3 sequences, over 12% detected once. Germline values: CDR1 MNHEY, CDR2 SMNVEV (reference sequence). There are 16 residues in the CDR3. Trimming took 3 bases from V and 7 from J; bases not matched to a gene: 10.

The clonotype comes from a man in his forties or fifties with Graves' ophthalmopathy. The rearrangement uses TRBV27 and TRBJ2-1, with 9 bases lining up with TRBD2. Material: blood. The CDR3 nucleotides read TGTGCCAGCAGTTTGGCTAGCGGGACCTGGGGGAATGAGCAGTTCTTC. Amino acids: CASSLASGTWGNEQFF.